This T cell receptor beta chain came from a study of early T cells in non-severe SARS-CoV-2 infection. Turning to the study itself: Bulk RNA taken from unsorted whole blood was sequenced, leaving chains unpaired.

Overall study findings and caveats: There was a bias toward anti-spike CD8 responses in VDJdb matching, which missed private and CD4 specificities.

This clonotype was observed many times. Its antigen is not known. Germline loops: CDR1 LNHDA, CDR2 SQIVND (reference sequence). The length of the CDR3 is 15 residues. Trimming pared 0 bases from V and 5 bases from J, leaving 13 bases between. Unique molecular identifiers (one per individual cDNA molecule) were attached. One entry per CDR3 protein, called by TCRdb with MiXCR from the 5' RACE reads. The table lists 17,000 or so distinct CDR3 sequences, less than 6.5% of them singletons. Here the sequenced sample was whole blood, taken at baseline. The J gene is TRBJ2-5, the V gene TRBV19; no reliable D call. The sequence was obtained from an adult who was a healthcare worker with PCR-confirmed SARS-CoV-2 infection or an uninfected control (not recorded which). CDR3: CASSIEGRSGETQYF. CDR3 bases: TGTGCCAGTAGTATAGAGGGCAGATCAGGCGAGACCCAGTACTTC.